The 17 T cell receptor beta chains below were found in one sample sequenced in a study of control samples from healthy donors and cancer patients. The table came from immunoSEQ multiplex PCR; TCRdb's copy has only in-frame clones and leaves some out. Found here are some 190,000 clones, roughly nine tenths of them singletons; the top ten hold less than 2%. Specimen: blood. The receptors derive from a man aged 25 to 40 in good health.

This clone turned up a few times. This rearrangement joins TRBV4-1 to TRBJ1-6, with no clear D. The V and J ends lost 0 bases and 3 bases respectively, with 12 bases between them. This CDR3 contains 17 residues. In germline, CDR1 is MGHRA, CDR2 YSYEKL. This CDR3 is CASSQDPNAFYNSPLHF. CDR3 DNA sequence: TGCGCCAGCAGCCAAGATCCCAATGCCTTCTATAATTCACCCCTCCACTTT.

The rearrangement joins TRBV19 to TRBJ1-3, with D tentatively TRBD1 (5 bases). The CDR3 covers 16 residues. Germline CDR1 is LNHDA and CDR2 is SQIVND (reference sequence). V was pared by 7 bases and J by 3 bases, with 19 bases between. The CDR3 DNA reads TGTGCCAGTAAGACCTCGGGGGGGAGTCGTGGAAACACCATATATTTT. Translated, it gives CASKTSGGSRGNTIYF. Looking up the rest from reference TRBV19 and TRBJ1-3 gives the full variable domain: DGGITQSPKYLFRKEGQNVTLSCEQNLNHDAMYWYRQDPGQGLRLIYYSQIVNDFQKGDIAEGYSVSREKKESFPLTVTSAQKNPTAFYLCASKTSGGSRGNTIYFGEGSWLTVV.

V is TRBV9 and J is TRBJ2-6, with a possible D match to TRBD2 (5 bases). Germline-derived CDR1 and CDR2 are SGDLS and YYNGEE. Trimming removed 3 bases at V and 4 bases at J, with 14 bases between. The CDR3 covers 16 residues. CDR3 DNA sequence: TGTGCCAGCAGCGCCCGGGCGGGTGCAGGGGCCAACGTCCTGACTTTC. It specifies CASSARAGAGANVLTF.

The chain is built from TRBV6-2 or TRBV6-3 and TRBJ2-3, with D possibly matching TRBD2 (7 bases). CDR3 size: 16 residues. CDR1 MNHEY and CDR2 SVGEGT come from the germline V gene. V lost 1 base to trimming and J lost 0 bases, with 11 bases between them. The chain's CDR3 is CASSYLAGASTDTQYF. In nucleotides, the CDR3 is TGTGCCAGCAGTTACTTGGCGGGGGCCAGCACAGATACGCAGTATTTT.

The rearrangement uses TRBV7-8 and TRBJ2-1, with a possible D match to TRBD2 (7 bases). Germline CDR1 SGHVS, CDR2 FQNEAQ. Trimming cost V 5 bases and J 6 bases, with 14 bases left between them. This CDR3 contains 14 residues. The CDR3: CASSVGGGGNEQFF. Here the CDR3 DNA reads TGTGCCAGCAGCGTCGGGGGCGGGGGCAATGAGCAGTTCTTC.

The V call is TRBV5-1, the J call TRBJ2-3, with D maybe TRBD2 (7 bases). The CDR3 covers 14 residues. Trimming stripped 4 bases from V and 2 bases from J, with 11 bases between. Per germline, CDR1 SGHRS and CDR2 YFSETQ. The CDR3 region is CASSLGGLTDTQYF. CDR3 DNA: TGCGCCAGCAGCCTCGGGGGGCTCACAGATACGCAGTATTTT.

This chain connects TRBV5-4 to TRBJ1-1; TRBD1 matches at 7 bases. The CDR3 has 13 residues. V lost 3 bases, J lost 2 bases, and 1 base stayed unmatched. CDR1 is SGHNT and CDR2 is YYREEE in the germline V gene (reference sequence). DNA of the CDR3: TGTGCCAGCAGCTGGGACAGCAACACTGAAGCTTTCTTT. Protein product: CASSWDSNTEAFF.

The gene calls are TRBV18 and TRBJ1-1; 7 nucleotides match TRBD1. Germline V lookup: CDR1 KGHSH, CDR2 LQKENI. The CDR3 sequence is 14 residues long. V shed 6 bases and J 1 base; nucleotides not matched to a gene: 5. CDR3 sequence reads: CASSRQGTNTEAFF. The CDR3 nucleotides are TGTGCCAGCTCTCGACAGGGTACGAACACTGAAGCTTTCTTT.

CDR3 region: CAYQADYGYTF. DNA for the CDR3: TGCGCCTACCAGGCAGACTATGGCTACACCTTC. This chain uses TRBV10-2 with TRBJ1-2; D gene ambiguous. CDR1 is WSHSY and CDR2 is SAAADI in the germline V gene. V lost 11 bases, J lost 3 bases, and 10 bases lay in between. The CDR3 has 11 residues.

The V call is TRBV10-3, the J call TRBJ2-5; a possible D gene is TRBD2 (6 bases). Trimming took 5 bases from V and 5 from J, leaving 15 bases between them. The CDR3 runs to 14 residues. Germline CDR1 is ENHRY and CDR2 is SYGVKD. The CDR3 is CAISPSVGGETQYF. For the CDR3, the DNA is TGTGCCATCAGTCCGTCAGTCGGAGGGGAGACCCAGTACTTC.

For this clone: The same CDR3 also results from other DNA sequences found in this sample. The rearrangement uses TRBV18 and TRBJ1-5; D uncertain. This CDR3 spans 14 amino acids. Trimming took 3 bases from V and 2 from J, leaving 8 bases between them. Germline V lookup: CDR1 KGHSH, CDR2 LQKENI. CDR3 DNA: TGTGCCAGCTCACCGCGGCAGGGCAATCAGCCCCAGCATTTT. Translation gives CASSPRQGNQPQHF.

The chain combines TRBV19 with TRBJ1-5; D is uncertain. The V and J ends lost 8 bases and 1 base respectively, with 9 bases between them. CDR3 size: 13 residues. CDR1 and CDR2 from the germline V gene are LNHDA and SQIVND (reference sequence). Here the CDR3 DNA reads TGTGCCAGTCAGACGGACAGCAATCAGCCCCAGCATTTT. Its protein is CASQTDSNQPQHF.

V and J are TRBV4-1 and TRBJ2-7; a weak D match, TRBD2 (6 bases). CDR3 length: 16 amino acids. The germline V and J ends were trimmed by 1 base and 5 bases, with 18 bases remaining between them. Germline CDR1 MGHRA, CDR2 YSYEKL. The CDR3 sequence: CASSQGAGGRSNEQYF. CDR3 coding DNA: TGCGCCAGCAGCCAAGGAGCGGGTGGAAGGTCCAACGAGCAGTACTTC.

The chain links TRBV2 to TRBJ1-6; D call uncertain. Per the germline V gene, CDR1 is SNHLY and CDR2 is FYNNEI. The V and J ends lost 3 bases and 1 base respectively, with 4 bases between them. There are 14 residues in the CDR3. CDR3 nucleotides: TGTGCCAGCAGTGAGGGGTCCTATAATTCACCCCTCCACTTT. This encodes CASSEGSYNSPLHF.

This CDR3 reads CSVEGGRGYTF. The CDR3 bases are TGCAGCGTTGAAGGGGGCAGAGGCTACACCTTC. This rearrangement joins TRBV29-1 to TRBJ1-2; a possible D gene is TRBD1 (5 bases). CDR3 size: 11 residues. Germline values: CDR1 SQVTM, CDR2 ANQGSEA. V was pared by 1 base and J by 8 bases, with 8 bases between. Full variable domain (rest looked up from reference TRBV29-1 and TRBJ1-2): SAVISQKPSRDICQRGTSLTIQCQVDSQVTMMFWYRQQPGQSLTLIATANQGSEATYESGFVIDKFPISRPNLTFSTLTVSNMSPEDSSIYLCSVEGGRGYTFGSGTRLTVV.

This chain uses TRBV29-1 with TRBJ2-2, with a weak D call TRBD1 (5 bases). Trimming removed 3 bases at V and 4 bases at J, with 12 bases between. Looked up from germline, CDR1 is SQVTM and CDR2 is ANQGSEA. CDR3 size: 14 residues. CDR3 DNA sequence: TGCAGCGTTGAGTCCAGGGTATCCACCGGGGAGCTGTTTTTT. Translating gives CSVESRVSTGELFF.

The chain links TRBV18 to TRBJ2-7, with 7 bases that match TRBD1. There are 16 residues in the CDR3. CDR1 and CDR2 from the germline V gene are KGHSH and LQKENI. Trimming removed 4 bases from V and 6 bases from J; junction bases left unmatched: 15. CDR3 nucleotides: TGTGCCAGCTCACGATTTCTACAGGGGACCTTAGCCGAGCAGTACTTC. It encodes CASSRFLQGTLAEQYF.